The clone carrying this TCR beta chain came up a few times. Its target is unknown. It was through 5'RACE template switching that TCR cDNA was made, with a universal primer site and UMIs added. TCRdb re-called the 5' RACE reads through MiXCR, storing one row per CDR3 protein. In the table there are around 610,000 distinct CDR3 sequences, about 14% of which are singletons. CDR3 length: 11 residues. Deletions cut 10 bases from V and 0 bases from J, with 4 bases between. Germline lookup yields CDR1 MGHDK and CDR2 SYGVNS. The data were obtained in a study of T cells after yellow fever vaccination. Study-level points and caveats: A small proportion of clonotypes was detected in both the CD4 and CD8 compartments. Most clones from primary vaccination were detected again post-booster (about 96% CD4, roughly 90% CD8). High-abundance clonotypes from the bulk population could contaminate FACS-sorted repertoires.

The source was PBMCs, collected on the day of the yellow fever booster vaccination. The chain is built from TRBV25-1 and TRBJ2-1; the D is unclear. The source is a man aged 25-45 years who received the YFV17D yellow fever vaccine. In DNA, the CDR3 is TGTGCCACTGGCTCCTACAATGAGCAGTTCTTC. This gives the protein CATGSYNEQFF.